This section outlines one T cell receptor beta chain sequence together with its context. What it recognizes is unknown. The source of the sample is a study of T cell responses to AZD1222 COVID-19 vaccine. The study, taken as a whole, reports: Spike-specific TCR depth and breadth grew after two AZD1222 doses. Females made up more of the donors, who were largely white British, and clonal diversity may have come out too low. Only after the peak T cell response were repertoires sampled.

The data were produced by immunoSEQ multiplex PCR, yet TCRdb's version contains in-frame clones alone and is incomplete. Among 100,000 to 120,000 clones listed, 92% were seen once. V lost 3 bases and J 7 bases, leaving 21 bases between the germline ends. Germline V gene sequence: CDR1 LGHDT, CDR2 YNNKEL (reference sequence). The CDR3 extends over 16 amino acids. The sequence was collected from an adult in good health. The sample was peripheral blood, taken on day 0 of AZD1222 vaccination. The genes are TRBV3-1 (or the pseudogene TRBV3-2) and TRBJ1-1, with a possible D match to TRBD1 (5 bases). Written as DNA, the CDR3 is TGTGCCAGCAGCCAGAGGATACCGGGGCGCCGGAGTGAAGCTTTCTTT. Residues: CASSQRIPGRRSEAFF.